These T cell receptor beta chains were read from a single sample in a study of blood T cell repertoires in COVID-19. The protocol was immunoSEQ multiplex PCR, while the TCRdb copy is restricted to in-frame clones and leaves out a portion. The profile shows about 240,000 clones, roughly 90% of them singletons. Sequencing used PBMCs or T cells enriched from blood (not recorded which). The receptors shown here come from a woman between 25 and 40 years old with acute COVID-19. Each CDR3 is given with its conserved first and last residue. Each record gives: D gene, V gene, clone size, J gene, CDR3 DNA, CDR3 protein. A D gene is named only where the DNA matches it firmly. Part of the rows lack a size; the others show once, few, many or a class for expanded clones.

D gene: NA; V gene: TRBV12-3/TRBV12-4; clone size: NA; J gene: TRBJ2-7; CDR3 DNA: TGTGCCAGCAGTGGTACCACGCGCTACGAGCAGTACTTC; CDR3 protein: CASSGTTRYEQYF
D gene: NA; V gene: TRBV2; clone size: NA; J gene: TRBJ1-1; CDR3 DNA: TGTGCCAGCAGTGAAGAGGCGAGGGACACTGAAGCTTTCTTT; CDR3 protein: CASSEEARDTEAFF
D gene: TRBD1; V gene: TRBV5-1; clone size: NA; J gene: TRBJ1-2; CDR3 DNA: TGCGCCAGCAGTTCGGGACAGGGAGTTTCTGACTATGGCTACACCTTC; CDR3 protein: CASSSGQGVSDYGYTF
D gene: TRBD1; V gene: TRBV30; clone size: NA; J gene: TRBJ1-6; CDR3 DNA: TGTGCCTGGAGTGACGGGACAGGGGGATCACCCCTCCACTTT; CDR3 protein: CAWSDGTGGSPLHF
D gene: TRBD1; V gene: TRBV27; clone size: NA; J gene: TRBJ1-3; CDR3 DNA: TGTGCCAGCAGTCCGCTGACAGGGTTAGGAAACACCATATATTTT; CDR3 protein: CASSPLTGLGNTIYF
D gene: NA; V gene: TRBV5-4; clone size: NA; J gene: TRBJ2-5; CDR3 DNA: TGTGCCAGCAGCTCCAGGGGTCCTGGGACCCAGTACTTC; CDR3 protein: CASSSRGPGTQYF
D gene: NA; V gene: TRBV27; clone size: NA; J gene: TRBJ1-1; CDR3 DNA: TGTGCCAGCAGTTTATCTGCAGGGCTGAACACTGAAGCTTTCTTT; CDR3 protein: CASSLSAGLNTEAFF
D gene: TRBD2; V gene: TRBV7-2; clone size: NA; J gene: TRBJ2-5; CDR3 DNA: TGTGCCAGCAGTCCCCAGACTAGCGGGGGCAAAGAGACCCAGTACTTC; CDR3 protein: CASSPQTSGGKETQYF
D gene: NA; V gene: TRBV7-9; clone size: NA; J gene: TRBJ2-2; CDR3 DNA: TGTGCCAGCAGCTTAAGGAGCTCTTTCCACACCGGGGAGCTGTTTTTT; CDR3 protein: CASSLRSSFHTGELFF
D gene: NA; V gene: TRBV7-9; clone size: NA; J gene: TRBJ1-2; CDR3 DNA: TGTGCCAGCAGCTTATGGGGAGATGGAACTAACTATGGCTACACCTTC; CDR3 protein: CASSLWGDGTNYGYTF
D gene: TRBD1; V gene: TRBV3-1/TRBV3-2; clone size: NA; J gene: TRBJ1-5; CDR3 DNA: TGTGCCAGCAGCCCGGGACAGGGCGAACTATCAGCCCAGCATTTT; CDR3 protein: CASSPGQGELSAQHF
D gene: NA; V gene: TRBV29-1; clone size: NA; J gene: TRBJ1-1; CDR3 DNA: TGCAGCGTTGAAGATCAAGGGGACACTGAAGCTTTCTTT; CDR3 protein: CSVEDQGDTEAFF
D gene: TRBD1; V gene: TRBV5-1; clone size: NA; J gene: TRBJ2-7; CDR3 DNA: TGCGCCAGCAGCAGACCGGGACAGGGTCTTTACGAGCAGTACTTC; CDR3 protein: CASSRPGQGLYEQYF
D gene: NA; V gene: TRBV24-1; clone size: NA; J gene: TRBJ2-1; CDR3 DNA: TGTGCCACCAGTGGTCCAGGGGTCTCCTCCTACAATGAGCAGTTCTTC; CDR3 protein: CATSGPGVSSYNEQFF
D gene: TRBD1; V gene: TRBV5-4; clone size: NA; J gene: TRBJ1-6; CDR3 DNA: TGTGCCAGCAGCTTGGGTGGAGCCCAGGGGGCTGAGTCACCCCTCCACTTT; CDR3 protein: CASSLGGAQGAESPLHF
D gene: TRBD2; V gene: TRBV5-8; clone size: NA; J gene: TRBJ2-3; CDR3 DNA: TGTGCCAGCAGCCCCGGATGGAGTGAGCGGGAAAACACAGATACGCAGTATTTT; CDR3 protein: CASSPGWSERENTDTQYF
D gene: TRBD1; V gene: TRBV29-1; clone size: few; J gene: TRBJ1-6; CDR3 DNA: TGCAGCGTGATGGACAGGGGAGGATCACCCCTCCACTTT; CDR3 protein: CSVMDRGGSPLHF
D gene: NA; V gene: TRBV10-3; clone size: once; J gene: TRBJ1-1; CDR3 DNA: TGTGCCATCAGTGGTTCGGGGAACACTGAAGCTTTCTTT; CDR3 protein: CAISGSGNTEAFF
D gene: NA; V gene: TRBV6-5; clone size: NA; J gene: TRBJ2-1; CDR3 DNA: TGTGCCAGCAGCCTAAGCTCCTACAATGAGCAGTTCTTC; CDR3 protein: CASSLSSYNEQFF
D gene: TRBD1; V gene: TRBV7-9; clone size: once; J gene: TRBJ1-1; CDR3 DNA: TGTGCCAGCAGCTGGGGACAGATAAACACTGAAGCTTTCTTT; CDR3 protein: CASSWGQINTEAFF
D gene: TRBD1; V gene: TRBV10-3; clone size: NA; J gene: TRBJ1-2; CDR3 DNA: TGTGCCATCCTCCGGGACAGGGGCCAGTTTAACTATGGCTACACCTTC; CDR3 protein: CAILRDRGQFNYGYTF
D gene: TRBD1; V gene: TRBV5-4; clone size: NA; J gene: TRBJ1-1; CDR3 DNA: TGTGCCAGCAGCCCGACGGGACAGAGGATAAACACTGAAGCTTTCTTT; CDR3 protein: CASSPTGQRINTEAFF
D gene: NA; V gene: TRBV6-5; clone size: NA; J gene: TRBJ1-2; CDR3 DNA: TGTGCCAGCAGCACGGGAGGACAGAATAACTATGGCTACACCTTC; CDR3 protein: CASSTGGQNNYGYTF
D gene: TRBD1; V gene: TRBV6-1; clone size: few; J gene: TRBJ1-3; CDR3 DNA: TGTGCCAGCAGTGAAGCGGGTACAGGGGCTGGAAACACCATATATTTT; CDR3 protein: CASSEAGTGAGNTIYF
D gene: NA; V gene: TRBV4-1; clone size: NA; J gene: TRBJ1-5; CDR3 DNA: TGCGCCAGCAGCCAAGTTTCTGGGTCCTCAGAGGATCAGCCCCAGCATTTT; CDR3 protein: CASSQVSGSSEDQPQHF
D gene: TRBD1; V gene: TRBV27; clone size: NA; J gene: TRBJ1-2; CDR3 DNA: TGTGCCAGCAGTTTCGGGACAGGGTATGGCTACACCTTC; CDR3 protein: CASSFGTGYGYTF